These T cell receptor beta chains were read from a single sample in a study of cytomegalovirus exposure and HLA in healthy donors. Profiled with immunoSEQ multiplex PCR; TCRdb holds only in-frame clones, not every one. The table lists 200,000 to 250,000 clones, roughly 78% of them singletons. Sequencing input: PBMCs. These receptors all stem from a boy younger than 18 in good health and CMV-seronegative. The CDR3 runs from the conserved cysteine through the conserved F or W. D genes are given only for firm matches. Some rows have no size entry. The others give once, few or many, or a class for an expanded clone.

j_call clone_size d_call v_call cdr3_nt cdr3_aa
TRBJ2-2 NA NA TRBV11-3 TGTGCCAGCAGCTCCCGACTCATAGACACCGGGGAGCTGTTTTTT CASSSRLIDTGELFF
TRBJ2-3 NA TRBD2 TRBV9 TGTGCCAGCAGCCCCCGCGGGACTAGCGGGGGGGGAGATACGCAGTATTTT CASSPRGTSGGGDTQYF
TRBJ2-2 NA NA TRBV27 TGTGCCAGCAGTTCGCCTCTCAGAAACACCGGGGAGCTGTTTTTT CASSSPLRNTGELFF
TRBJ1-1 NA TRBD1 TRBV5-8 TGTGCCAGCAGCTCACCCGGACAGGCTGGGAGCCTGAACACTGAAGCTTTCTTT CASSSPGQAGSLNTEAFF
TRBJ2-7 NA NA TRBV7-6 TGTGCCAGCAGCCCGGACTCGCGAGGCTACGAGCAGTACTTC CASSPDSRGYEQYF
TRBJ2-5 few TRBD2 TRBV10-3 TGTGCCATCAGTGCGACTAGCGGGGGGGCTGTGGAGACCCAGTACTTC CAISATSGGAVETQYF
TRBJ2-7 NA NA TRBV11-1 TGTGCCAGCAGCTCTCTTAGTTGCGAGCAGTACTTC CASSSLSCEQYF
TRBJ2-7 NA NA TRBV30 TGTGCCTGGAATCCGGGGGTAACCTACGAGCAGTACTTC CAWNPGVTYEQYF
TRBJ1-2 NA NA TRBV13 TGTGCCAGCACCCTGGGACTGCGGGAATCGGACTATGGCTACACCTTC CASTLGLRESDYGYTF
TRBJ2-7 NA NA TRBV7-9 TGTTCCAGCAGCTTAGGGGGGCGCTCCTACGAGCAGTACTTC CSSSLGGRSYEQYF
TRBJ2-7 NA NA TRBV6-6 TGTGCCAGCAGTTTCCTGGGCGAGCTTTACGAGCAGTACTTC CASSFLGELYEQYF
TRBJ1-5 once TRBD1 TRBV19 TGTGCCAGTCTCCCGGGACAGGGGAATCAGCCCCAGCATTTT CASLPGQGNQPQHF
TRBJ1-6 NA NA TRBV6-5 TGTGCCAGCAGTTACGGAGGGGCATTGAGTTCACCCCTCCACTTT CASSYGGALSSPLHF
TRBJ2-7 NA NA TRBV6-1 TGTGCCAGCAGTGAAGTAGGGGGGGGCTCCTTTTCCTACGAGCAGTACTTC CASSEVGGGSFSYEQYF
TRBJ1-5 NA TRBD1 TRBV6-6 TGTGCCAGCAGTTACGGGACAGGGTGGAGCAATCAGCCCCAGCATTTT CASSYGTGWSNQPQHF
TRBJ2-1 NA TRBD2 TRBV13 TGTGCCAGCAGCCCCCGTGGGGGAGGGCGGCAGTTCTTC CASSPRGGGRQFF
TRBJ1-1 NA NA TRBV19 TGTGCCAGTAGTATCCCCCCCCAGGGGAACACTGAAGCTTTCTTT CASSIPPQGNTEAFF
TRBJ1-2 NA TRBD1 TRBV6-5 TGTGCCAGCAGTTACGGGACAGGGCCTTCTAACTATGGCTACACCTTC CASSYGTGPSNYGYTF
TRBJ1-1 NA TRBD1 TRBV5-1 TGCGCCAGCAGCACAGGACAGGGGCCGGACACTGAAGCTTTCTTT CASSTGQGPDTEAFF
TRBJ1-4 NA TRBD1 TRBV2 TGTGCCAGCAGTAGGGACAGCAATGAAAAACTGTTTTTT CASSRDSNEKLFF
TRBJ1-3 NA TRBD1 TRBV18 TGTGCCAGCTCAACGCGCCAGGGGGCATCTGGAAACACCATATATTTT CASSTRQGASGNTIYF
TRBJ2-3 NA TRBD2 TRBV15 TGTGCCACCAGCAGGGAGCGGAGGCTAGCGGGGGATATCACAGATACGCAGTATTTT CATSRERRLAGDITDTQYF
TRBJ2-1 NA TRBD2 TRBV10-1 TGCGCCAGCAGTGACCCCAGCGGGAACTACAATGAGCAGTTCTTC CASSDPSGNYNEQFF
TRBJ1-5 NA NA TRBV30 TGTGCCTGTAACTCCCGGAGCAATCAGCCCCAGCATTTT CACNSRSNQPQHF
TRBJ2-3 NA TRBD2 TRBV10-3 TGTGCCATCAGGGGGCTAGCGGGAGACGCTAGCACAGATACGCAGTATTTT CAIRGLAGDASTDTQYF
TRBJ1-3 once NA TRBV30 TGTGCCTGGATTAGGGGGTCAGGAAACACCATATATTTT CAWIRGSGNTIYF
TRBJ1-1 NA TRBD1 TRBV19 TGTGCCAGCGCCTGGGGACAGGGGGTGTTCCCTGAAGCTTTCTTT CASAWGQGVFPEAFF
TRBJ2-7 few TRBD2 TRBV4-1 TGCGCCAGCAGCCAGGGTAGCGGGAGGCCACCGTACGAGCAGTACTTC CASSQGSGRPPYEQYF
TRBJ1-1 once NA TRBV27 TGTGCCAGCAAGGAGGATCCTATCACTGAAGCTTTCTTT CASKEDPITEAFF
TRBJ2-7 NA TRBD1 TRBV18 TGTGCCAGCTCACTCGACAGGGGGCGGTCCTACGAGCAGTACTTC CASSLDRGRSYEQYF
TRBJ2-1 NA NA TRBV5-1 TGCGCCAGCAGCTTGGGTATAGCGCTGAATGAGCAGTTCTTC CASSLGIALNEQFF
TRBJ1-4 NA NA TRBV30 TGTGCCTGGAGTGTCACAGGAGTAAAACTGTTTTTT CAWSVTGVKLFF
TRBJ2-3 NA NA TRBV29-1 TGCAGCGTTGTTAACACAGATACGCAGTATTTT CSVVNTDTQYF
TRBJ2-4 NA TRBD2 TRBV5-1 TGCGCCAGCAGTTCGGTGGGGGGGGTAAGTGCGGCCATTCAGTACTTC CASSSVGGVSAAIQYF
TRBJ1-2 NA TRBD1 TRBV29-1 TGCAGCGTTCAGGACAGGGGCTATGGCTACACCTTC CSVQDRGYGYTF
TRBJ1-6 few TRBD1 TRBV5-1 TGCGCCAGCAGCCCGGGGACAGGCCCACCCCTCCACTTT CASSPGTGPPLHF
TRBJ1-1 NA TRBD1 TRBV7-3 TGTGCCAGCAGCCCCTTCGCAGGGGGCATGAACACTGAAGCTTTCTTT CASSPFAGGMNTEAFF
TRBJ2-7 NA TRBD1 TRBV18 TGTGCCAGCTCACCACCTGGGACCAGGACAGGGGCCTACGAGCAGTACTTC CASSPPGTRTGAYEQYF
TRBJ1-2 NA TRBD1 TRBV4-1 TGCGCCAGCAGCCACACAGGGGCTAGACTCTATGGCTACACCTTC CASSHTGARLYGYTF
TRBJ1-1 NA TRBD1 TRBV10-1 TGCGCCAGCAGTGAGTCTACAGGGGGGACTGAAGCTTTCTTT CASSESTGGTEAFF
TRBJ1-1 NA NA TRBV5-1 TGCGCCAGCAGCATGGGGGGGGTGAACACTGAAGCTTTCTTT CASSMGGVNTEAFF
TRBJ2-5 NA NA TRBV5-8 TGTGCCAGCGTAATACTGGTAGAGGAGACCCAGTACTTC CASVILVEETQYF
TRBJ1-1 NA NA TRBV18 TGTGCCAGCTCACCCGGATCGGCGGCTTTGGGTGAAGCTTTCTTT CASSPGSAALGEAFF
TRBJ1-1 NA NA TRBV5-4 TGTGCCAGCAGCTTGAGCCCAGGGCCGAACACTGAAGCTTTCTTT CASSLSPGPNTEAFF
TRBJ2-7 once TRBD2 TRBV18 TGTGCCAGCTCACCATACGACGGGGGGGGGATTATCGAGCAGTACTTC CASSPYDGGGIIEQYF
TRBJ1-4 NA TRBD1 TRBV5-6 TGTGCCAGCAGCACCGGACAGGGAACTAATGAAAAACTGTTTTTT CASSTGQGTNEKLFF
TRBJ1-1 NA NA TRBV25-1 TGTGCCAGCAGTCCCCATACCCCAGCGGGTGAAGCTTTCTTT CASSPHTPAGEAFF
TRBJ2-2 NA TRBD2 TRBV19 TGTGCCAGTAGTATCATAACGGCTAGCGGGACCACCCTGCCCGGGGAGCTGTTTTTT CASSIITASGTTLPGELFF
TRBJ2-5 NA NA TRBV6-5 TGTGCCAGCAGCCTTCTCCAAGAGACCCAGTACTTC CASSLLQETQYF
TRBJ2-1 few TRBD1 TRBV11-2 TGTGCCAGCAAGGACAGGGCCCAATCCTACAATGAGCAGTTCTTC CASKDRAQSYNEQFF